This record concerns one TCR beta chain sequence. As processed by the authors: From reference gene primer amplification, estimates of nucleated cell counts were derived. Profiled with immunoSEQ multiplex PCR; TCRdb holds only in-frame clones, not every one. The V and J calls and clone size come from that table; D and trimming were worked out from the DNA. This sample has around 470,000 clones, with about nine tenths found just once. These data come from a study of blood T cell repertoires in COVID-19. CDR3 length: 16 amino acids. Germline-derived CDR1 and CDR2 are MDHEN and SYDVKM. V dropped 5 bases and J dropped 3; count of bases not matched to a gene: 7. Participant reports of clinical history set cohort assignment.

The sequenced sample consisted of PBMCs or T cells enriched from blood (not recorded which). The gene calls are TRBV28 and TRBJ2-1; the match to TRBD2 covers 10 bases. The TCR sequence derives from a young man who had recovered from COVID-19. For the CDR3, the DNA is TGTGCCAGCAGTCATGGGGGACTAGCGCTCTACAATGAGCAGTTCTTC. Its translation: CASSHGGLALYNEQFF.